This entry lists 16 T cell receptor beta chains sequenced from one sample in a study of blood T cell repertoires in COVID-19. Measured with immunoSEQ multiplex PCR; TCRdb has only the in-frame clones, and not every one. In the table there are over 130,000 clones, 84% of which are singletons. The specimen sequenced was PBMCs or T cells enriched from blood (not recorded which). Receptors originate from a man aged 50 to 59 in a cohort exposed to, infected with or recovered from COVID-19 (not recorded which).

The chain combines TRBV14 with TRBJ2-2; the match to TRBD1 covers 8 bases. Germline assignment: CDR1 SGHDN and CDR2 FVKESK. The V segment lost 3 bases and the J segment 2 bases; nucleotides outside the gene matches: 2. The CDR3 has 15 residues. CDR3 in amino acids: CASSQGQVNTGELFF. The CDR3 DNA reads TGTGCCAGCAGCCAGGGACAGGTTAACACCGGGGAGCTGTTTTTT.

The gene calls are TRBV2 and TRBJ1-5, with 7 bases aligning to TRBD1. Germline V gene sequence: CDR1 SNHLY, CDR2 FYNNEI. After removal of 6 bases from V and 0 bases from J, the junction contained 11 bases not matched to a gene. The CDR3 runs 17 residues. The CDR3 protein is CASRDRNGAYSNQPQHF. Here the CDR3 DNA reads TGTGCCAGCAGGGACAGGAACGGGGCATATAGCAATCAGCCCCAGCATTTT.

In its sample, this clone was seen a few times. V is TRBV4-3 and J is TRBJ1-3, with TRBD1 as a possible D gene (5 bases). The V gene's germline CDR1 is LGHNA and CDR2 YSLEER. The CDR3 runs 16 residues. V dropped 0 bases and J dropped 2 bases, with 11 bases sitting between them. CDR3 in DNA: TGCGCCAGCAGCCAAGATCAAGCAGGGACTGGAAACACCATATATTTT. Its protein is CASSQDQAGTGNTIYF.

The chain has TRBV28 and TRBJ2-1; D uncertain. This CDR3 is 15 amino acids long. Trimming shortened V by 6 bases and J by 5 bases, and 17 bases separated the two germline ends. Germline CDR1 reads MDHEN; CDR2 reads SYDVKM. Here the CDR3 reads CASSPMAETNNEQFF. The CDR3 DNA reads as TGTGCCAGCAGCCCTATGGCGGAAACCAACAATGAGCAGTTCTTC.

The chain links TRBV9 to TRBJ2-2; 7 bases are a match to TRBD2. The CDR3 is 17 amino acids. V dropped 2 bases and J dropped 6; count of bases not matched to a gene: 13. The germline V gene encodes CDR1 SGDLS and CDR2 YYNGEE. In DNA form, the CDR3 reads TGTGCCAGCAGCGTTGGAAGTAGGTCAAGCGGGGCCGGGGAGCTGTTTTTT. It codes for CASSVGSRSSGAGELFF.

The sample holds a few counts of this clone. The gene calls are TRBV12-3 or TRBV12-4 and TRBJ1-2; 7 positions match TRBD1. The CDR3 has 13 residues. J was trimmed by 4 bases and V by 7 bases; bases with no gene match: 6. In DNA, the CDR3 is TGTGCCAGCACCCAACAGGGGTTCTATGGCTACACCTTC. Protein product: CASTQQGFYGYTF.

The rearrangement joins TRBV19 to TRBJ2-7; TRBD2 might be the D (7 bases). Germline V lookup: CDR1 LNHDA, CDR2 SQIVND (reference sequence). V was cut by 5 bases and J by 3 bases, with 14 bases left in between. This CDR3 has 14 residues. The CDR3 region has the DNA TGTGCCAGTAGTGCAGGGAGGGGGTACTACGAGCAGTACTTC. This encodes CASSAGRGYYEQYF.

The chain combines TRBV3-1 (or the pseudogene TRBV3-2) with TRBJ1-3; D unclear. From germline, CDR1 is LGHDT and CDR2 YNNKEL (reference sequence). This CDR3 region has 12 residues. The ends were cut back, 4 bases at V and 2 bases at J, with 3 bases in the middle. CDR3 region: CASSRTGNTIYF. The DNA for the CDR3 is TGTGCCAGCAGCCGTACTGGAAACACCATATATTTT.

The genes are TRBV11-3 and TRBJ2-7, with D possibly matching TRBD1 (6 bases). CDR1 and CDR2 (germline): SGHNT, YENEEA. The germline V and J ends were trimmed by 4 bases and 6 bases, with 10 bases remaining between them. The CDR3 loop spans 12 amino acids. CDR3 sequence reads: CASSYRVFEQYF. The CDR3 DNA follows: TGTGCCAGCAGCTACAGGGTCTTCGAGCAGTACTTC.

This chain joins TRBV6-2 or TRBV6-3 and TRBJ1-4, with 8 positions matching TRBD1. Germline CDR1 is MNHEY and CDR2 is SVGEGT. V lost 4 bases to trimming and J lost 0 bases; unmatched junction nucleotides: 7. The length of the CDR3 is 17 residues. The CDR3, as DNA: TGTGCCAGCAGTTCTTCCCGGGACAGGACAACTAATGAAAAACTGTTTTTT. This codes for CASSSSRDRTTNEKLFF.

The chain joins TRBV9 to TRBJ1-1; D is perhaps TRBD1 (6 bases). The CDR3 contains 15 residues. Germline values: CDR1 SGDLS, CDR2 YYNGEE. V gave up 0 bases and J gave up 0 bases, with 9 bases separating them. The CDR3 loop reads CASSVGDRMNTEAFF. The CDR3 DNA reads as TGTGCCAGCAGCGTAGGCGACAGGATGAACACTGAAGCTTTCTTT.

V gene TRBV19 combines with J gene TRBJ1-5; the D is unclear. The CDR3 has 14 amino acids. Germline V CDR1 and CDR2: LNHDA, SQIVND (reference sequence). Trimming pared 3 bases from V and 6 bases from J, leaving 12 bases between. CDR3 loop: CASSMLREGQPQHF. Written as DNA, the CDR3 is TGTGCCAGTAGTATGTTGAGGGAAGGTCAGCCCCAGCATTTT.

The V call is TRBV4-2, the J call TRBJ2-7, with D unresolved. Germline V lookup: CDR1 LGHNA, CDR2 YNFKEQ. The CDR3 is made up of 14 amino acids. The V and J ends lost 0 bases and 0 bases respectively, with 6 bases between them. The CDR3 nucleotides are TGTGCCAGCAGCCAAGAGTCCAGCTCCTACGAGCAGTACTTC. Its protein is CASSQESSSYEQYF.

The chain couples TRBV5-1 to TRBJ2-2; TRBD2 agrees at 10 bases. The V and J ends lost 0 bases and 1 base, in that order; junction bases with no gene match: 9. This CDR3 spans 19 amino acids. Germline lookup yields CDR1 SGHRS and CDR2 YFSETQ. The DNA for the CDR3 is TGCGCCAGCAGCTTGGCCGGCCCCGGGACTAGCGAGAACACCGGGGAGCTGTTTTTT. It is translated as CASSLAGPGTSENTGELFF. Looking up the rest from reference TRBV5-1 and TRBJ2-2 gives the full variable domain: KAGVTQTPRYLIKTRGQQVTLSCSPISGHRSVSWYQQTPGQGLQFLFEYFSETQRNKGNFPGRFSGRQFSNSRSEMNVSTLELGDSALYLCASSLAGPGTSENTGELFFGEGSRLTVL.

The chain combines TRBV30 with TRBJ1-2; TRBD1 might be the D (6 bases). Trimming removed 4 bases at V and 4 bases at J, with 22 bases between. Germline CDR1 reads GTSNPN; CDR2 reads SVGIG (reference sequence). The CDR3 length is 16 residues. The CDR3, as DNA: TGTGCCTGGACTTCCCCTAAAGGGGGGGATGGCTATGGCTACACCTTC. This gives the protein CAWTSPKGGDGYGYTF.

This clone was seen a single time. The chain employs TRBV7-3 and TRBJ1-1, with a possible D match to TRBD1 (5 bases). Germline V gene lookup returns CDR1 SGHTA and CDR2 FQGTGA. This CDR3 has 14 residues. Between the trimmed V and J ends, which lost 2 bases and 6 bases, there was a span of 13 bases. CDR3 residues: CASSLYGGSAEAFF. CDR3 in DNA: TGTGCCAGCAGCTTATACGGGGGTTCGGCTGAAGCTTTCTTT.